What follows are 10 T cell receptor beta chains derived from one specimen sequenced in a study of T cells in tuberculosis. Clones were read by immunoSEQ multiplex PCR, and TCRdb kept only the in-frame ones, dropping some. The table lists approximately 59,000 clones, approximately 86% of them singletons. After thawing and overnight rest, PBMC were stained with GMM-loaded CD1B tetramer, viability dye and anti-CD3 for sorting. The lipid loaded on the CD1B tetramers was C32 glucose monomycolate from Rhodococcus equi. Sequencing was done on a sample of CD1b-GMM tetramer-negative cells sorted from PBMCs. The origin of the receptors is an adult woman with latent tuberculosis.

The gene calls are TRBV28 and TRBJ2-7; TRBD2 matches 8 bases. This CDR3 comprises 15 residues. Losses at the gene ends were 5 bases for V and 1 base for J; bases not matched to a gene: 7. Germline assignment: CDR1 MDHEN and CDR2 SYDVKM. CDR3 protein: CASSPPSGPSYEQYF. The CDR3 region has the DNA TGTGCCAGCAGTCCTCCTAGCGGGCCTTCCTACGAGCAGTACTTC.

The chain carries TRBV2 and TRBJ2-2; 13 bases are shared with TRBD2. The CDR3 length is 17 residues. V lost 8 bases to trimming and J lost 4 bases; unmatched junction nucleotides: 10. Looked up from germline, CDR1 is SNHLY and CDR2 is FYNNEI. CDR3 loop: CASGGTSGVIGTGELFF. CDR3 in DNA: TGTGCCAGCGGAGGGACTAGCGGGGTGATAGGCACCGGGGAGCTGTTTTTT. The variable domain in full, completed from reference TRBV2 and TRBJ2-2, reads EPEVTQTPSHQVTQMGQEVILRCVPISNHLYFYWYRQILGQKVEFLVSFYNNEISEKSEIFDDQFSVERPDGSNFTLKIRSTKLEDSAMYFCASGGTSGVIGTGELFFGEGSRLTVL.

The rearrangement uses TRBV7-6 and TRBJ2-1; 7 nucleotides match TRBD1. V trimming: 2 bases; J trimming: 8 bases; junction bases outside the gene matches: 9. The germline V gene encodes CDR1 SGHVS and CDR2 FNYEAQ. CDR3 length: 15 residues. The CDR3 loop is CASSLRSGGRDEQFF. The CDR3 DNA reads as TGTGCCAGCAGCTTACGGTCAGGGGGAAGGGATGAGCAGTTCTTC.

The chain joins TRBV29-1 to TRBJ1-2; 7 nucleotides agree with TRBD1. This CDR3 region has 12 residues. J gave up 8 bases and V 6 bases, and 9 bases lay outside the gene matches. Germline V gene lookup returns CDR1 SQVTM and CDR2 ANQGSEA. The CDR3 spells CSVEDRLQGYTF. The CDR3 DNA sequence: TGCAGCGTAGAGGACAGGCTGCAGGGCTACACCTTC.

This chain links TRBV2 with TRBJ2-1, with a possible D match to TRBD1 (5 bases). The V end was cut by 7 bases, the J end by 7 bases, with 17 bases between. The CDR3 is made up of 14 amino acids. CDR1 and CDR2 from the germline V gene are SNHLY and FYNNEI. The CDR3 bases are TGTGCCAGCATAGGGGTTCTGAGCGATAATGAGCAGTTCTTC. Translated, it gives CASIGVLSDNEQFF.

The chain combines TRBV4-2 with TRBJ1-1, with 7 bases aligning to TRBD1. The CDR3 consists of 16 residues. Germline loops: CDR1 LGHNA, CDR2 YNFKEQ. J was trimmed by 0 bases and V by 6 bases; bases with no gene match: 10. The CDR3 here is CASSPGTDSLNTEAFF. The CDR3 DNA is TGTGCCAGCAGTCCCGGGACAGATAGCCTGAACACTGAAGCTTTCTTT.

This clone was counted a few times. This sequence joins TRBV10-3 and TRBJ2-1, with D possibly being TRBD1 (6 bases). The CDR3 has 17 residues. In germline, CDR1 is ENHRY, CDR2 SYGVKD. Between the trimmed V and J ends, which lost 2 bases and 2 bases, there was a span of 16 bases. The CDR3: CAISETPGAKTYNEQFF. The CDR3 DNA follows: TGTGCCATCAGTGAGACGCCAGGGGCTAAAACCTACAATGAGCAGTTCTTC.

The chain combines TRBV28 with TRBJ2-2, with D uncertain. Germline loops: CDR1 MDHEN, CDR2 SYDVKM. The CDR3 contains 12 residues. The germline V and J ends were trimmed by 6 bases and 4 bases, with 6 bases remaining between them. The chain's CDR3 is CASSTVTGELFF. Here the CDR3 DNA reads TGTGCCAGCAGCACGGTCACCGGGGAGCTGTTTTTT.

This clone appeared a single time. This rearrangement joins TRBV7-2 to TRBJ2-7; 12 bases map to TRBD2. CDR3 length: 15 residues. Germline values: CDR1 SGHTA, CDR2 FQGNSA. The V and J ends lost 2 bases and 3 bases, in that order; junction bases with no gene match: 2. The CDR3 reads CASSLSSGGVYEQYF. CDR3 in DNA: TGTGCCAGCAGCTTATCTAGCGGGGGGGTCTACGAGCAGTACTTC. The full variable domain, in which reference TRBV7-2 and TRBJ2-7 provide the parts outside the CDR3, is GAGVSQSPSNKVTEKGKDVELRCDPISGHTALYWYRQSLGQGLEFLIYFQGNSAPDKSGLPSDRFSAERTGGSVSTLTIQRTQQEDSAVYLCASSLSSGGVYEQYFGPGTRLTVT.

J is TRBJ1-3 and V is TRBV6-6; D remains ambiguous. CDR1 is MNHNY and CDR2 is SVGAGI in the germline V gene (reference sequence). V was pared by 7 bases and J by 0 bases, with 10 bases between. CDR3 length: 14 residues. The CDR3 nucleotides are TGTGCCAGCAAAACTATAATCTCTGGAAACACCATATATTTT. Translation gives CASKTIISGNTIYF.